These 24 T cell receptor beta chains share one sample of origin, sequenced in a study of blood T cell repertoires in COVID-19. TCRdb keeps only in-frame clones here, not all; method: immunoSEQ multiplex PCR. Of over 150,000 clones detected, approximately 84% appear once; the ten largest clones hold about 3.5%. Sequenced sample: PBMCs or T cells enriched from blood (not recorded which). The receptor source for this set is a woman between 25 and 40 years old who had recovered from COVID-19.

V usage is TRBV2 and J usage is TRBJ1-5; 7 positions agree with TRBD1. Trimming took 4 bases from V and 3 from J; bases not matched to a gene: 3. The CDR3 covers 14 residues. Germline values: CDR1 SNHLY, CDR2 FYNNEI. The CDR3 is CASSGQGFNQPQHF. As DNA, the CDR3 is TGTGCCAGCAGTGGACAGGGTTTCAATCAGCCCCAGCATTTT.

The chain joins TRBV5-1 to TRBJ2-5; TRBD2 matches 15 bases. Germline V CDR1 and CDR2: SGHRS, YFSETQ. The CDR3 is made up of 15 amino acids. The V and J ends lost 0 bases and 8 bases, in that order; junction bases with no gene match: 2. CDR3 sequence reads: CASSLEGLAGGTQYF. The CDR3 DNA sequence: TGCGCCAGCAGCTTGGAGGGACTAGCGGGGGGAACCCAGTACTTC.

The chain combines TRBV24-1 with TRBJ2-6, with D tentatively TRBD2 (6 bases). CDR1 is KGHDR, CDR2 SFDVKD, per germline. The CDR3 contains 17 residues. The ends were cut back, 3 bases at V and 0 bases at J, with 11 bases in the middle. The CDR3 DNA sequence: TGTGCCACCAGTGATCTTGGGACTGCCTCTGGGGCCAACGTCCTGACTTTC. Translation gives CATSDLGTASGANVLTF.

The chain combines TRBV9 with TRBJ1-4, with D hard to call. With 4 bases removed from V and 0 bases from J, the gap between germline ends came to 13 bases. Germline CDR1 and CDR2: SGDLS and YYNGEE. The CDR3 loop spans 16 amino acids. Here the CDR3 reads CASSLALGATNEKLFF. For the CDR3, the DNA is TGTGCCAGCAGCCTCGCGTTAGGAGCAACTAATGAAAAACTGTTTTTT.

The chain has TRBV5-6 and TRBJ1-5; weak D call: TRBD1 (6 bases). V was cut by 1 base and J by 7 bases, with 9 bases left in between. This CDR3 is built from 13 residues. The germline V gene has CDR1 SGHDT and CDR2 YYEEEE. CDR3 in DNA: TGTGCCAGCAGCTTGACAGGGACCCAGCCCCAGCATTTT. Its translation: CASSLTGTQPQHF.

Written as DNA, the CDR3 is TGTGCCAGCAGTCCAGTTACAGGGTCTGGAAACACCATATATTTT. Residues: CASSPVTGSGNTIYF. J is TRBJ1-3 and V is TRBV2, with D perhaps matching TRBD1 (6 bases). The CDR3 totals 15 residues. The V and J ends lost 5 bases and 1 base respectively, with 12 bases between them. The germline V gene has CDR1 SNHLY and CDR2 FYNNEI.

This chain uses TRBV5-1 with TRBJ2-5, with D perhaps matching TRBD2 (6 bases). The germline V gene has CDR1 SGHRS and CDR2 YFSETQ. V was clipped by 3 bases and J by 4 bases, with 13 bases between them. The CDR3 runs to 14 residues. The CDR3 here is CASSSAGTRETQYF. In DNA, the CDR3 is TGCGCCAGCAGCTCTGCGGGGACTCGAGAGACCCAGTACTTC.

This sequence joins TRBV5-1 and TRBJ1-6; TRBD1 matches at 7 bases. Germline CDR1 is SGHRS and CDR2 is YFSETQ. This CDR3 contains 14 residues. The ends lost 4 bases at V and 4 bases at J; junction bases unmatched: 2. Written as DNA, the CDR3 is TGCGCCAGCAGCAGGGACAGTTATAATTCACCCCTCCACTTT. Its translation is CASSRDSYNSPLHF.

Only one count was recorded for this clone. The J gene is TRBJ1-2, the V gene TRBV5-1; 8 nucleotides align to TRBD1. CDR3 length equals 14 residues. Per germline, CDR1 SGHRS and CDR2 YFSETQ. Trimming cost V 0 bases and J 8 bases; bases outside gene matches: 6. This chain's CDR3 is CASSLGTGRAGYTF. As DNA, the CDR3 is TGCGCCAGCAGCTTGGGGACAGGGCGCGCAGGCTACACCTTC.

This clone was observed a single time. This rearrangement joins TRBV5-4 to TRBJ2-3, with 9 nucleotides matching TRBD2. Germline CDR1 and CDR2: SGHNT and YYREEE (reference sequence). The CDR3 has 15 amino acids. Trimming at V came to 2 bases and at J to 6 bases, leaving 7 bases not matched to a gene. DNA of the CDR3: TGTGCCAGCAGCTTTCCTAGCGGGGCCTGGGATACGCAGTATTTT. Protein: CASSFPSGAWDTQYF. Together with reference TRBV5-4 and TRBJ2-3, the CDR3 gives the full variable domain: ETGVTQSPTHLIKTRGQQVTLRCSSQSGHNTVSWYQQALGQGPQFIFQYYREEENGRGNFPPRFSGLQFPNYSSELNVNALELDDSALYLCASSFPSGAWDTQYFGPGTRLTVL.

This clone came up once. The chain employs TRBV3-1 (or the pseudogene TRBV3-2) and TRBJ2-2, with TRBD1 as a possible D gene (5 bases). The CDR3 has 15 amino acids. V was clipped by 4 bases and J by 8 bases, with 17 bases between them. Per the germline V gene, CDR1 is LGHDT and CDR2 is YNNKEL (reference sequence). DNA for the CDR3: TGTGCCAGCAGCCGTACAAGGGGCTCTGTAGGGGAGCTGTTTTTT. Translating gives CASSRTRGSVGELFF.

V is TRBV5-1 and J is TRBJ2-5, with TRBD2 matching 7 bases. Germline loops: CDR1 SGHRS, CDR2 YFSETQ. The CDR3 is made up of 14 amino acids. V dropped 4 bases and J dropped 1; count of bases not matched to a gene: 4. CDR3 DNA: TGCGCCAGCAGCCCGAGCGGGGCCCAAGAGACCCAGTACTTC. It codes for CASSPSGAQETQYF.

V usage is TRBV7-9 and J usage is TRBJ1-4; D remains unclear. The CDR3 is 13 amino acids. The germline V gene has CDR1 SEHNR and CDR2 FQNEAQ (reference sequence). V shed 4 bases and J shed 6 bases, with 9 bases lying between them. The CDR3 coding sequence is TGTGCCAGCAGCTCCCCCGGGGATGAAAAACTGTTTTTT. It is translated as CASSSPGDEKLFF. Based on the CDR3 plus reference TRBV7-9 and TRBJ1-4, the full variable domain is DTGVSQNPRHKITKRGQNVTFRCDPISEHNRLYWYRQTLGQGPEFLTYFQNEAQLEKSRLLSDRFSAERPKGSFSTLEIQRTEQGDSAMYLCASSSPGDEKLFFGSGTQLSVL.

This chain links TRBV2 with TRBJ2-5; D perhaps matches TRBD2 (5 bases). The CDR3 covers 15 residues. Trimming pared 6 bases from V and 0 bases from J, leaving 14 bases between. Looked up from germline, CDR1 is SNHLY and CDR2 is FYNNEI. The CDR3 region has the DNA TGTGCCAGCAGGCGGGTCTCGTGGGACCAAGAGACCCAGTACTTC. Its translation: CASRRVSWDQETQYF.

The CDR3 DNA is TGCAGTGCTAGTACCGTTCGGGGAAAAAACATTCAGTACTTC. It codes for CSASTVRGKNIQYF. The chain uses TRBV20-1 and TRBJ2-4; D might be TRBD2 (5 bases). The CDR3 runs 14 residues. Germline CDR1 DFQATT, CDR2 SNEGSKA (reference sequence). V was shortened by 3 bases and J by 4 bases, with 13 bases between the two germline ends.

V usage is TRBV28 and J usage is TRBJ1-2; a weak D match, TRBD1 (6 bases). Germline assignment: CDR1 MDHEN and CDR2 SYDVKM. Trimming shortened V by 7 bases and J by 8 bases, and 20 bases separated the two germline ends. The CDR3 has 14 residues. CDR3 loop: CASTSLGGGLGYTF. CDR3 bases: TGTGCCAGCACATCTTTGGGGGGGGGCCTCGGCTACACCTTC.

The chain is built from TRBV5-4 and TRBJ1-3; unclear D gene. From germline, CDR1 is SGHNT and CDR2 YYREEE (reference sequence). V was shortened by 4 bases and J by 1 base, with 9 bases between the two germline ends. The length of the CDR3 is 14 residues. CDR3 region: CASSPFPSGNTIYF. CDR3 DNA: TGTGCCAGCAGCCCATTCCCATCTGGAAACACCATATATTTT.

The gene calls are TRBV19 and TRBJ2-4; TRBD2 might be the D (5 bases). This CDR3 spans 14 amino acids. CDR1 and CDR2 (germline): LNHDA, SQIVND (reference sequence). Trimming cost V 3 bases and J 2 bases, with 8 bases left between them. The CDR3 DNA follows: TGTGCCAGTAGTATGTCGGGGTCCAAAAACATTCAGTACTTC. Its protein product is CASSMSGSKNIQYF.

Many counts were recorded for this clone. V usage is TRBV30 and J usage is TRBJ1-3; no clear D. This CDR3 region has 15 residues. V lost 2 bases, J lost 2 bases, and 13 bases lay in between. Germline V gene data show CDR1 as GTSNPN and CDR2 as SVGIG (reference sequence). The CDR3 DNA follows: TGTGCCTGGAGTCCGGACGGAGCGGCTGGAAACACCATATATTTT. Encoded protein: CAWSPDGAAGNTIYF.

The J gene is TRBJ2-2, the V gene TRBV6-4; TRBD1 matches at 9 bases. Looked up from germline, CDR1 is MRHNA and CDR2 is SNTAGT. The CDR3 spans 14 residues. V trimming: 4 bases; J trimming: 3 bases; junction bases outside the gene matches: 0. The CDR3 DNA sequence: TGTGCCAGCAGTGGGACAGGGGACACCGGGGAGCTGTTTTTT. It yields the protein CASSGTGDTGELFF.

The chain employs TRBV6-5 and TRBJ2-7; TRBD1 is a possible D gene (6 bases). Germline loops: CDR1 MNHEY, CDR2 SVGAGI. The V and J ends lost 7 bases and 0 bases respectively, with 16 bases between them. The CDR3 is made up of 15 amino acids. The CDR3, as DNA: TGTGCCAGCACTTATAGGACAGATTCCTCCTACGAGCAGTACTTC. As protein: CASTYRTDSSYEQYF.

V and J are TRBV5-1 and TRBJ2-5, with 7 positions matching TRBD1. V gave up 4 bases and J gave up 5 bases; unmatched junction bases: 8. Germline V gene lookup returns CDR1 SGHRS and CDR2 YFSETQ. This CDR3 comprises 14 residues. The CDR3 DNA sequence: TGCGCCAGCAGCCCATTAACAGGGGCGGAGACCCAGTACTTC. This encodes CASSPLTGAETQYF. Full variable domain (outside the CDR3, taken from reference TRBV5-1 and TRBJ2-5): KAGVTQTPRYLIKTRGQQVTLSCSPISGHRSVSWYQQTPGQGLQFLFEYFSETQRNKGNFPGRFSGRQFSNSRSEMNVSTLELGDSALYLCASSPLTGAETQYFGPGTRLLVL.

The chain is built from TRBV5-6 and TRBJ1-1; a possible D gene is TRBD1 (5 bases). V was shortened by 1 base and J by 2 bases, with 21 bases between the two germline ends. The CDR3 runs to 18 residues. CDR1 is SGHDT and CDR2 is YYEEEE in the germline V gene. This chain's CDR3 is CASSLFRQYTNQNTEAFF. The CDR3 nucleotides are TGTGCCAGCAGCTTGTTTCGACAGTATACCAACCAAAACACTGAAGCTTTCTTT. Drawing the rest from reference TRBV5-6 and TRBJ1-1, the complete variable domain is DAGVTQSPTHLIKTRGQQVTLRCSPKSGHDTVSWYQQALGQGPQFIFQYYEEEERQRGNFPDRFSGHQFPNYSSELNVNALLLGDSALYLCASSLFRQYTNQNTEAFFGQGTRLTVV.

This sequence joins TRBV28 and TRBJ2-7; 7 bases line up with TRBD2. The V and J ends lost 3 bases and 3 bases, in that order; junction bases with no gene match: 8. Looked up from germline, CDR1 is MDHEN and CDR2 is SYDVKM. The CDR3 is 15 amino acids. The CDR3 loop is CASSFTGGTLYEQYF. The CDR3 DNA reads TGTGCCAGCAGTTTCACGGGAGGCACTCTCTACGAGCAGTACTTC.